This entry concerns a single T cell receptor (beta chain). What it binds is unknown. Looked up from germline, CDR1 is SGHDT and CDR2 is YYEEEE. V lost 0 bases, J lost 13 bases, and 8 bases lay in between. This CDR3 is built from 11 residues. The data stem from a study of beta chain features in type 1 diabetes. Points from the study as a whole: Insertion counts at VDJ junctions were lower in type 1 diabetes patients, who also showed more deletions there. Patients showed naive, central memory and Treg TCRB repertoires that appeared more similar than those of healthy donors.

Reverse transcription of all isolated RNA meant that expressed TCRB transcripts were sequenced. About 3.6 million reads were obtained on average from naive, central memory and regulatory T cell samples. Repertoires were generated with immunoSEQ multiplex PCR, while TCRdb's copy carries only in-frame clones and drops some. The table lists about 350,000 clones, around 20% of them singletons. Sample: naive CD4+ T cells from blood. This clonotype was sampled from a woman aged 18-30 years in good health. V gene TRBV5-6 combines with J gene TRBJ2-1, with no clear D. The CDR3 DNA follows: TGTGCCAGCAGCTTGGCCTCGGTACAGTTCTTC. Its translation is CASSLASVQFF. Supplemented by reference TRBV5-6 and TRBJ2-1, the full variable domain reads DAGVTQSPTHLIKTRGQQVTLRCSPKSGHDTVSWYQQALGQGPQFIFQYYEEEERQRGNFPDRFSGHQFPNYSSELNVNALLLGDSALYLCASSLASVQFFGPGTRLTVL.